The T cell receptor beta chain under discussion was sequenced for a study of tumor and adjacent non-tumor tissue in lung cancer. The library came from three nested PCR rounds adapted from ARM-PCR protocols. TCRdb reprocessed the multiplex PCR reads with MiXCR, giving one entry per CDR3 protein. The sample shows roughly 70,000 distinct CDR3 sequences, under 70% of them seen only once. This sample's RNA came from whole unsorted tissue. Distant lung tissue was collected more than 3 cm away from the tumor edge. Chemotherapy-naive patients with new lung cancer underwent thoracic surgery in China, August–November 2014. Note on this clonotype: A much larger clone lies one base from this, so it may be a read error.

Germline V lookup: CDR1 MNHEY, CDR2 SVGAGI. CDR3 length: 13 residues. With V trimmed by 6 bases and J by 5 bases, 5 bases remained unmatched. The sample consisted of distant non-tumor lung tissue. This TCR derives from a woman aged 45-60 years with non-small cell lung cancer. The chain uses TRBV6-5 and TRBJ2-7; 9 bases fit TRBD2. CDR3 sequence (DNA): TGTGCCAGCAGAAATAGCGGGGGTGACGAGCAGTACTTC. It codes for CASRNSGGDEQYF.